The sequence of this T cell receptor beta chain was determined in a study of blood T cell repertoires in COVID-19 (TCRdb year 2020). Turning to the overall study: Collaborator samples came from the United States, Italy and Spain and covered acute and convalescent phases of COVID-19. The repertoires were released in a freely available public database meant as a resource for research on the immune response to SARS-CoV-2. Nearly every sample came with metadata listing a de-identified subject ID, COVID-19 status, age in years and sex. Samples were obtained from the ongoing ImmuneRACE study (first 160 participants) and from about 1,300 subjects provided by 6 global collaborators. The prospective study material was composed of cDNA or gDNA derived from T cells, B-cell-depleted T cells, or PBMCs. Where available, HLA class I and class II types were obtained from metadata supplied by the sample provider rather than from assay-based typing. Deeply sampled blood TCRbeta repertoires from subjects exposed to, actively infected with, or recovered from COVID-19 were included in the dataset. General conclusions and limits of the study: Clinical and demographic metadata were provided uncurated, with the amount varying by source and participant.

TCRbeta CDR3 regions were amplified from genomic DNA by means of the immunoSEQ Assay, a bias-controlled multiplex PCR. For the original study's pipeline: The number of nucleated cells in each sample was estimated from the amplification of reference gene primers within the assay. Sequence reads were collapsed and filtered to measure the absolute abundance of every unique TCRbeta CDR3 rearrangement. For each sample, productive Simpson clonality was calculated by taking the square root of Simpson's diversity index across productive rearrangements. As stored in TCRdb, this immuneACCESS dataset retains in-frame rearrangements with V and J assigned. A fraction of the clones does not appear; measured against another copy, unresolved V genes explain less than half of the discrepancy, and the remainder lacks a known reason. V and J calls and clone size are given by that table; D and trimming were obtained from the DNA. In all, the sample holds 150,000 to 200,000 clones, and 80% to 85% of those were seen once. The leading ten clones occupy approximately 8% of the sample.

Deletion took 5 bases off V and 3 bases off J, with a span of 10 bases between the germline ends. The CDR3 holds 13 amino acids from the cysteine to the phenylalanine. CDR3 DNA is the only sequence kept; it has 39 bases, read in frame from the first base. In Seattle, one collaborating source enrolled patients while the infection was active and tracked those patients longitudinally over the course of disease. Each collaborating institution followed its own protocols to collect whole blood in K2EDTA tubes. For TCRbeta analysis, collaborator samples were shipped as frozen whole blood, as isolated PBMCs, or as DNA extracted from either sample type. This clone was observed a single time. Its antigen specificity is not known. No base-level quality is on record; no much larger clone is a single base apart.

This receptor was taken from a woman in her sixties or seventies with COVID-19, enrolled during active disease. The V gene is TRBV12-3 or TRBV12-4 and the J gene is TRBJ1-2; the D segment cannot be called with confidence. Source material: peripheral blood. The DNA sequence is TGTGCCAGCAGTCCCCAGGCCTACTATGGCTACACCTTC. Its protein is CASSPQAYYGYTF.